This is a list of T cell receptor beta chains from one sample in a study of CD8+CD57+ T cells in acquired aplastic anemia. MiXCR, applied by TCRdb to the reads, yields one record per CDR3 protein. The sample has around 15,000 distinct CDR3 sequences, approximately 38% seen once. Material for sequencing was CD8+CD57+ T cells sorted from PBMCs. The receptors were sampled from a human donor with aplastic anemia. CDR3s include the opening cysteine and the closing phenylalanine or tryptophan. D genes are given only for firm matches. Clone sizes are given selectively: once, few, many, or a class where the clone is expanded.

v_gene	d_gene	j_gene	abundance	CDR3aa	CDR3nt
TRBV3-1	NA	TRBJ2-3	NA	CANSWRESRTDTQYF	TGTGCCAACAGCTGGCGGGAATCCCGCACAGATACGCAGTATTTT
TRBV11-1	NA	TRBJ2-1	NA	CASSPFPLCSYNEQFF	TGTGCCAGCAGCCCCTTCCCACTGTGCTCCTACAATGAGCAGTTCTTC
TRBV5-6	NA	TRBJ1-2	NA	CASSLGGTGYTF	TGTGCCAGCAGCTTGGGGGGGACAGGCTACACCTTC
TRBV9	NA	TRBJ1-5	NA	CASSVDGSQPQHF	TGTGCCAGCAGCGTAGATGGTTCCCAGCCCCAGCATTTT
TRBV7-6	NA	TRBJ2-7	NA	CASSLGGGGRYEQYF	TGTGCCAGCAGCTTAGGCGGTGGCGGTCGCTACGAGCAGTACTTC
TRBV20-1	NA	TRBJ1-2	NA	CSARRPQGGGYTF	TGCAGTGCTAGAAGGCCCCAGGGCGGTGGCTACACCTTC
TRBV5-4	NA	TRBJ2-7	few	CASSLQGSDYEQYF	TGTGCCAGCAGCTTGCAGGGGTCGGACTACGAGCAGTACTTC
TRBV11-2	NA	TRBJ2-3	many	CASSLGASTDTQYF	TGTGCCAGCAGCTTGGGTGCTAGCACAGATACGCAGTATTTT
TRBV19	NA	TRBJ2-2	few	CASKRGTESTGELFF	TGTGCCAGTAAGCGTGGGACTGAGAGCACCGGGGAGCTGTTTTTT
TRBV5-1	TRBD1	TRBJ1-2	NA	CASSHDRDTEGYTF	TGCGCCAGCAGCCACGACAGGGATACAGAGGGCTACACCTTC
TRBV7-3	NA	TRBJ2-3	few	CASSQGQVTDTQYF	TGTGCCAGCAGTCAGGGACAAGTCACAGATACGCAGTATTTT
TRBV29-1	NA	TRBJ1-2	few	CSVDGGYTF	TGCAGCGTTGACGGTGGCTACACCTTC
TRBV15	NA	TRBJ2-5	few	CATSRGEIQETQYF	TGTGCCACCAGCAGGGGGGAGATCCAAGAGACCCAGTACTTC
TRBV12-3/TRBV12-4	NA	TRBJ2-3	NA	CASSNQGWERTDTQYF	TGTGCCAGCAGCAATCAGGGTTGGGAGCGGACAGATACGCAGTATTTT
TRBV15	NA	TRBJ2-1	NA	CATSSPHRRGIDEQFF	TGTGCCACCAGCAGCCCCCACCGGAGAGGAATAGATGAGCAGTTCTTC
TRBV30	NA	TRBJ2-7	NA	CAWSVRTEQYF	TGTGCCTGGAGTGTTCGTACAGAGCAGTACTTC
TRBV20-1	TRBD1	TRBJ2-7	few	CSARVGTGEYF	TGCAGTGCTAGGGTAGGGACAGGGGAGTACTTC
TRBV24-1	NA	TRBJ2-7	few	CATSDFGQGGSYEQYF	TGTGCCACCAGTGATTTTGGGCAGGGGGGATCCTACGAGCAGTACTTC
TRBV28	NA	TRBJ1-2	NA	CASIGVLGDGYTF	TGTGCCAGCATTGGGGTTCTAGGAGATGGCTACACCTTC
TRBV11-2	NA	TRBJ2-7	NA	CASSFSTGQYEQYF	TGTGCCAGCAGCTTTTCGACGGGGCAATACGAGCAGTACTTC
TRBV15	TRBD1	TRBJ2-7	NA	CATSSLGQGRYEQYF	TGTGCCACCAGCAGCTTAGGACAGGGGAGGTACGAGCAGTACTTC
TRBV29-1	NA	TRBJ2-3	few	CSVESRQYF	TGCAGCGTTGAAAGCAGACAATATTTT
TRBV10-1	TRBD2	TRBJ2-7	few	CASSGLAGDEQYF	TGCGCCAGCAGTGGCCTAGCGGGAGACGAGCAGTACTTC
TRBV10-3	TRBD2	TRBJ2-1	NA	CAISFTSGIMEVDEQFF	TGTGCCATCAGTTTCACTAGCGGCATAATGGAAGTAGATGAGCAGTTCTTC
TRBV20-1	TRBD1	TRBJ2-7	NA	CSALLGQGDLHAYEQYF	TGCAGTGCCCTATTGGGACAGGGTGATCTACACGCCTACGAGCAGTACTTC
TRBV20-1	TRBD1	TRBJ2-3	NA	CSARFRDRGTDTQYF	TGCAGTGCTAGGTTCCGGGACAGGGGCACAGATACGCAGTATTTT
TRBV10-1	TRBD2	TRBJ2-7	few	CASSEPWTSGTFAQYF	TGTGCCAGCAGTGAACCCTGGACTAGCGGGACCTTCGCGCAGTACTTC
TRBV3-1	NA	TRBJ2-7	NA	CASSRELPYEQYF	TGTGCCAGCAGCCGGGAACTACCTTACGAGCAGTACTTC
TRBV20-1	NA	TRBJ1-2	few	CSSKGDDYGYTF	TGCAGTAGTAAAGGTGATGACTATGGCTACACCTTC
TRBV7-3	NA	TRBJ2-2	NA	CASSVARTGELFF	TGTGCCAGCAGCGTAGCCCGGACAGGGGAGCTGTTTTTT
TRBV15	NA	TRBJ2-5	many	CATSTLRMQETQYF	TGTGCCACCAGCACCCTCCGGATGCAAGAGACCCAGTACTTC